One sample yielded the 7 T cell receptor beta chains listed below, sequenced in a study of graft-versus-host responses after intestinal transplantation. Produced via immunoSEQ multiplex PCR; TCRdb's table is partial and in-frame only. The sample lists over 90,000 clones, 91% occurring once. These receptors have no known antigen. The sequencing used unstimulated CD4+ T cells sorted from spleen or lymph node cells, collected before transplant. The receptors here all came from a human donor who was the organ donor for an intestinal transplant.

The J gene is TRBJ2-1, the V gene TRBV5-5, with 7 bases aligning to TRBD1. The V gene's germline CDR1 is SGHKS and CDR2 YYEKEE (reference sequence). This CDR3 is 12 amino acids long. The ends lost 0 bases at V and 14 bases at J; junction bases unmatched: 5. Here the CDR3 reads CASSLGQGVEFF. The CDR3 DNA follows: TGTGCCAGCAGCTTGGGCCAGGGGGTCGAGTTCTTC. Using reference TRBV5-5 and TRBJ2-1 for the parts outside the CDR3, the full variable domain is DAGVTQSPTHLIKTRGQQVTLRCSPISGHKSVSWYQQVLGQGPQFIFQYYEKEERGRGNFPDRFSARQFPNYSSELNVNALLLGDSALYLCASSLGQGVEFFGPGTRLTVL.

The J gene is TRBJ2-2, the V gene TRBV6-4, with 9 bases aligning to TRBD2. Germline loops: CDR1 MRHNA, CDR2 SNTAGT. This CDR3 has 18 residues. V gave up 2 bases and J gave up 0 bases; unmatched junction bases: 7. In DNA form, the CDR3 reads TGTGCCAGCAGTGACGTGGTAGCGGGGGCCACGAACACCGGGGAGCTGTTTTTT. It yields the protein CASSDVVAGATNTGELFF.

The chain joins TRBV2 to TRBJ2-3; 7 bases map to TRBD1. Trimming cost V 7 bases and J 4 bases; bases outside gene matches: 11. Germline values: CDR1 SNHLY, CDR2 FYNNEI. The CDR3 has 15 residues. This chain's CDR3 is CASTGDRVTADTQYF. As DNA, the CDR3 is TGTGCCAGCACCGGTGACAGGGTAACGGCAGATACGCAGTATTTT.

The DNA of the CDR3 is TGTGCCAGCTCACCTGGACAGGATAGCTATGACTATGGCTACACCTTC. This translates into CASSPGQDSYDYGYTF. This sequence joins TRBV18 and TRBJ1-2; the match to TRBD1 covers 7 bases. The germline gives CDR1 KGHSH, CDR2 LQKENI. J gave up 3 bases and V 3 bases, and 10 bases lay outside the gene matches. This CDR3 contains 16 residues.

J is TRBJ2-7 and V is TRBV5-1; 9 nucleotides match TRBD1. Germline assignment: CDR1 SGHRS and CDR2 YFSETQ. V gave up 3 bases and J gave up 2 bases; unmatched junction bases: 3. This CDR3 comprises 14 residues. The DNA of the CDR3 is TGCGCCAGCAGCTGGAGGGACAGGGCCTACGAGCAGTACTTC. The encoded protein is CASSWRDRAYEQYF.

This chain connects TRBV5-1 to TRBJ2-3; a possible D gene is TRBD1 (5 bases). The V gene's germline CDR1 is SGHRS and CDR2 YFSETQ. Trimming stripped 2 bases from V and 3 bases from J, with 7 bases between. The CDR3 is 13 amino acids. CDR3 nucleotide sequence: TGCGCCAGCAGCTTTCCAGGGACAGATACGCAGTATTTT. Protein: CASSFPGTDTQYF.

Here the CDR3 reads CASSQADGQGYGELFF. CDR3 nucleotide sequence: TGCGCCAGCAGCCAAGCCGACGGACAGGGCTACGGGGAGCTGTTTTTT. The chain joins TRBV4-3 to TRBJ2-2; 8 bases fit TRBD1. V dropped 1 base and J dropped 7; count of bases not matched to a gene: 8. CDR3 length equals 16 residues. CDR1 LGHNA and CDR2 YSLEER come from the germline V gene.